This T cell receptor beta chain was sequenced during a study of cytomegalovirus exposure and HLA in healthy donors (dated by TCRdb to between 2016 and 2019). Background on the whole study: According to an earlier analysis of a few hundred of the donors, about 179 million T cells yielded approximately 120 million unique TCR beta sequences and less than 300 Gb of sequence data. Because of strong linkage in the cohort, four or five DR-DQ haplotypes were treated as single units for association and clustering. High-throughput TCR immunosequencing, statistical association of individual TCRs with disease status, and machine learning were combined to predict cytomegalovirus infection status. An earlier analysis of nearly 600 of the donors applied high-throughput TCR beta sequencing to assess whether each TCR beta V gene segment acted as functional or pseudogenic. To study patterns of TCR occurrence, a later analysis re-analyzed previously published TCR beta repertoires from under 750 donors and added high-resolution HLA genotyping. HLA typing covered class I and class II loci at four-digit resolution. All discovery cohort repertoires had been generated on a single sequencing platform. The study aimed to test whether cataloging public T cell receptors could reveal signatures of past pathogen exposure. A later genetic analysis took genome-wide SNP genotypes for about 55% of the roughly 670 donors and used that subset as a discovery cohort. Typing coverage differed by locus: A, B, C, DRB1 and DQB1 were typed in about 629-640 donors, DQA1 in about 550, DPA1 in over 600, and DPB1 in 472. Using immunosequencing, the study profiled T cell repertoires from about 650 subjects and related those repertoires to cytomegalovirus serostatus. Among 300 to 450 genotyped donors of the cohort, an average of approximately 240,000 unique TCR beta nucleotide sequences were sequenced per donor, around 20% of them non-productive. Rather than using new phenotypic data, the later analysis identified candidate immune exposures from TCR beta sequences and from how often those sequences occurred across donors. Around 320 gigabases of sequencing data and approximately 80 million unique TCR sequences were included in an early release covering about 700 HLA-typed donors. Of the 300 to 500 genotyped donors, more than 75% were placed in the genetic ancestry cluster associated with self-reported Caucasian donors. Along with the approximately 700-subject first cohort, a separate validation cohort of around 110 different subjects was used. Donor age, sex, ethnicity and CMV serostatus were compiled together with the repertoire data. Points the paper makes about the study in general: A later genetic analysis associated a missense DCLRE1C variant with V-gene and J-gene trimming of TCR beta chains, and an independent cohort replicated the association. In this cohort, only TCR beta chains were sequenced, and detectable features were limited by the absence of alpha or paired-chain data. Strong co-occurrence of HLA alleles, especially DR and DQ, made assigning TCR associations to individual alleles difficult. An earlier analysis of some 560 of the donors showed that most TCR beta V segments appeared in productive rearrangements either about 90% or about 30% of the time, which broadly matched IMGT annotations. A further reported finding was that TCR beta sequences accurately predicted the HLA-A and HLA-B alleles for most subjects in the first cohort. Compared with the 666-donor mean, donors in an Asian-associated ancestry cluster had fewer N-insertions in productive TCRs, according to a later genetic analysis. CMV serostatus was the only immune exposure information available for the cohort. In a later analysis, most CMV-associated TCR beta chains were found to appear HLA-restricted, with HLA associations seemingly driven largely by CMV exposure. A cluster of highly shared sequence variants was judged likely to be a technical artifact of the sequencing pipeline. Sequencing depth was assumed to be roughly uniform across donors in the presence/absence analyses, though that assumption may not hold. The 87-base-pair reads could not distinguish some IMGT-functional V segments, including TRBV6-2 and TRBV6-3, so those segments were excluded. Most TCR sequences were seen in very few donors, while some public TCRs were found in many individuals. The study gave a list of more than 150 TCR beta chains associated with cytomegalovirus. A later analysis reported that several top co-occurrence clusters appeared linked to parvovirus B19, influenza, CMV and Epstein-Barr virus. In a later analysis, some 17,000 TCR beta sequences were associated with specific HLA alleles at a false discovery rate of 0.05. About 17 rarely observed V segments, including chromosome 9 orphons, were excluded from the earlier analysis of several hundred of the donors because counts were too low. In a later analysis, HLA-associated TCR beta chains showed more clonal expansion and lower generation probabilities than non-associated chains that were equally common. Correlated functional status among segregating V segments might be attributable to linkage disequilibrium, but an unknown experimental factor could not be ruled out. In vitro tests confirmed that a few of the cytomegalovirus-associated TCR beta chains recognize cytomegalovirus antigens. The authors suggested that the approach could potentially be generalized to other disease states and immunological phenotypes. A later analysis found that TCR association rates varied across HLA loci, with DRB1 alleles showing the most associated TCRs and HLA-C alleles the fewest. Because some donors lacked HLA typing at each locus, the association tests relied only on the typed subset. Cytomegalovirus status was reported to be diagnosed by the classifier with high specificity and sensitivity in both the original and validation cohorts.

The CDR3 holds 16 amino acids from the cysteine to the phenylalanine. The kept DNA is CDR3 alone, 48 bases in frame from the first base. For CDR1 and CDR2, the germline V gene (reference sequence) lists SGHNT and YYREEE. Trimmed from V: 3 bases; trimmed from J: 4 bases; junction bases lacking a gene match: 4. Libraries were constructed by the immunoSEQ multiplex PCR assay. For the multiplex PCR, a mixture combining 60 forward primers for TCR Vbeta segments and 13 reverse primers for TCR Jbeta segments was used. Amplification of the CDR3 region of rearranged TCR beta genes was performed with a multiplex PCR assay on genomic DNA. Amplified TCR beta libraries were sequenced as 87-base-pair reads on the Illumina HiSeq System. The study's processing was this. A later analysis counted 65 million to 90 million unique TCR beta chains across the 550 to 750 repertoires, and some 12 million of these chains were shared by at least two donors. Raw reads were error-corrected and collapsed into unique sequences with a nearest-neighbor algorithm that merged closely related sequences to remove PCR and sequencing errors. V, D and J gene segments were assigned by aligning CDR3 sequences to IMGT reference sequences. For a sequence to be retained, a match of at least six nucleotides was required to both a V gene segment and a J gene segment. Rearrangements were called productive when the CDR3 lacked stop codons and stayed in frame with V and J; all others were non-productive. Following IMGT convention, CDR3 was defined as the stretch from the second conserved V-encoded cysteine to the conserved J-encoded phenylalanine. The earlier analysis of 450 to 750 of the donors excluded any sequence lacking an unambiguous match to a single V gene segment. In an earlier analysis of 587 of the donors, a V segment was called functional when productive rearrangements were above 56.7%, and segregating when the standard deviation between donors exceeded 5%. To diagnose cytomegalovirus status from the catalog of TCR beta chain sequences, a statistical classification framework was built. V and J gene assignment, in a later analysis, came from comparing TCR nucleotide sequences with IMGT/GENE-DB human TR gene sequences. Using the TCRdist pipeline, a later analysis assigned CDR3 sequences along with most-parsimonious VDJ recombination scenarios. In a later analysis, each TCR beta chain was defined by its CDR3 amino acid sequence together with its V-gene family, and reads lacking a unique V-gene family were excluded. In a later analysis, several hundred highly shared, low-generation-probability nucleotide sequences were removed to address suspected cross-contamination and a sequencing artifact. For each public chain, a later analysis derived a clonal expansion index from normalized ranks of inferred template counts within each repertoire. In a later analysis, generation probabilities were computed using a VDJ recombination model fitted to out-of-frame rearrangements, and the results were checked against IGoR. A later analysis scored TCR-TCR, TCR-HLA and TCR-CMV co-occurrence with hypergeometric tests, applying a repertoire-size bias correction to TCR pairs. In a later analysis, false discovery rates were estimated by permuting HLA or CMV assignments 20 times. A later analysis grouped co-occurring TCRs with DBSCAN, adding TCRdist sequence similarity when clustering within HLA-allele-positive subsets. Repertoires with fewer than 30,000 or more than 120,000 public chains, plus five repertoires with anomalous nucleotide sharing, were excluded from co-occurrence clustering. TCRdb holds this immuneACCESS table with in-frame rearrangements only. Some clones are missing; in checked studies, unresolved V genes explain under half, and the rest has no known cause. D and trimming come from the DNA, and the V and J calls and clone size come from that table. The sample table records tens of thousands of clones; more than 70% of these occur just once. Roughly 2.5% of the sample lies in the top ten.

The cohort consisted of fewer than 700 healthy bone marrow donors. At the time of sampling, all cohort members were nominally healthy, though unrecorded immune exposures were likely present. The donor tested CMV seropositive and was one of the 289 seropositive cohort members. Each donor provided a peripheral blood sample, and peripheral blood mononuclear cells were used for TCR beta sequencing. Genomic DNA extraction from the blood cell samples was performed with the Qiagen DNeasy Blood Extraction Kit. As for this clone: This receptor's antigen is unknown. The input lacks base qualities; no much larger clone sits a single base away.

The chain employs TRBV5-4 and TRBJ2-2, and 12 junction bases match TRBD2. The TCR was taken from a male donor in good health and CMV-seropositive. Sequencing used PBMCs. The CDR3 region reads CASSSLAGGSTGELFF. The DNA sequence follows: TGTGCCAGCAGCTCCCTAGCGGGAGGGTCCACCGGGGAGCTGTTTTTT.